This T cell receptor (beta chain) stems from a study of CD8+ T cells in alopecia areata (dated by TCRdb to 2016 to 2018). Study-level background: The treated patients, all with moderate-to-severe alopecia areata, were enrolled in an open-label pilot trial of oral tofacitinib given at 5 to 10 mg twice daily. High-throughput TCRbeta sequencing was used to examine T cell clonal expansion in alopecia areata in both the C3H/HeJ mouse model and human patients. Clonality in the scalp was compared among normal scalp (n=4), patchy alopecia areata scalp (n=8), and alopecia totalis/universalis scalp (n=8). RNA came from the PAXgene miRNA kit for fixed scalp, the miRNeasy kit for PBMCs, and the RNeasy kit for mouse skin. On the human side, TCRbeta sequencing was run on scalp tissue and on sorted CD4+ and CD8+ peripheral blood T cells from healthy controls and from alopecia areata patients with either patchy or totalis/universalis disease. Tofacitinib-treated patients had biopsies at baseline and at 4 and 24 weeks of treatment, with a later scalp biopsy in several patients. Patients stayed on tofacitinib for 6 to 18 months and then had 6 months of follow-up off drug so that delayed response and recurrence could be assessed. For the treated patients, the SALT score, which quantifies what percentage of scalp surface area is affected, served as the measure of disease severity. TCRbeta CDR3 regions were amplified by immunoSEQ multiplex PCR with 35 Vbeta forward and 13 Jbeta reverse primers. Summary of the overall study and its limitations: Tofacitinib significantly lowered scalp clonality and the number of expanded CD8+ clones among the top 100 scalp clones. Shared TCR sequences between patients were less evident than in mice, which may be partly attributable to HLA diversity in the patient population. Many expanded lesional clones were found to persist in scalp and blood during tofacitinib treatment, and relapse after treatment cessation may be partly explained by this persistence. The treated cohort was small, with a single nonresponder, so links between baseline CD8+ expansion and response need larger studies. Unlike mouse skin, where gammadelta T cells dominate, normal human skin contains resident alphabeta T cells that get sequenced too, which complicates analysis of the scalp TCR repertoire. Compared with normal scalp, lesional scalp, particularly in alopecia totalis/universalis, had higher clonality and more expanded CD8+ clones, which suggests antigenic drive.

Library preparation was by the immunoSEQ multiplex PCR assay. RNA was extracted from all samples and reverse transcribed into cDNA as template for TCR sequencing. First-strand cDNA was synthesized using SuperScript III with a 2:1 mix of oligo-dT and random hexamers. A synthetic immune receptor repertoire was used to gauge amplification bias, and whatever bias remained was removed computationally. The authors processed their data as follows. Raw reads were preprocessed to remove errors, and CDR3 was defined by IMGT conventions from the conserved cysteine to phenylalanine. To get clonality, Shannon entropy was normalized by log2 of the number of productive unique TCRs and the result was subtracted from 1. CD4 or CD8 identity of scalp clones was inferred by cross-referencing scalp TCRbeta sequences with sorted blood CD4 and CD8 repertoires. This is the immuneACCESS table as TCRdb keeps it, with only in-frame sequences that have V and J called. A part of the clones is gone; compared with another copy, unresolved V genes explain less than half, and the rest is unexplained. Clonal size and the V and J genes are those of that table, whereas D and trimming came from the DNA. The sample data list 200,000 to 250,000 clones, and 40% to 55% of these were observed just once. Roughly 2.8% of the sample goes to the ten largest clones.

Trimming removed 2 bases from V and 6 bases from J, leaving 10 bases between the germline ends. The germline V gene supplies CDR1 SNHLY and CDR2 FYNNEI. The CDR3, from cysteine to phenylalanine, totals 13 residues. Of all the DNA, just the CDR3 is kept, 39 bases in frame from base 1. What this sample's treatment or condition label stands for: oral pan-JAK inhibitor, 5-10 mg twice daily. From alopecia areata patients, peripheral blood was collected along with lesional scalp punch biopsies. PBMCs were isolated by density centrifugation and stained for CD3, CD4 and CD8, after which CD4+ and CD8+ T cells were sorted on a FACSAria. Comments on this clone: No antigen is known for it. Base qualities are not provided; no much larger clone lies one nucleotide away.

The receptor comes from a human donor with alopecia areata. This chain is built from TRBV2 and TRBJ2-5, with the D gene not clear enough to name. The source was CD4+ T cells sorted from blood, collected at roughly week 38, from a patient treated with tofacitinib. Read as DNA, the sequence is TGTGCCAGCAGTGAACCAATGGAACAGACCCAGTACTTC. Its coded protein is CASSEPMEQTQYF.